This T cell receptor (beta chain) was captured by sequencing in a study of post-analysis software for immune sequencing data. General study findings and limits: TRBV5-6, TRBV5-1 and TRBV20-1 were among a handful of TRBV segments more frequent in patients than controls.

Unique molecular identifiers were carried by the TCR beta cDNA libraries. TCRdb called the PCR reads again in MiXCR, with one record for every CDR3 protein. The sample shows about 260,000 distinct CDR3 sequences, 36% of them seen only once. This clonotype was detected many times. The antigen is not known. This CDR3 has 13 amino acids. V was shortened by 5 bases and J by 1 base, with 11 bases between the two germline ends. Germline CDR1 is SQVTM and CDR2 is ANQGSEA. The rearrangement uses TRBV29-1 and TRBJ1-1; possible D gene TRBD1, 6 bases. This TCR was recovered from a girl aged 10-17 years with multiple sclerosis. Source material: blood. The CDR3 DNA sequence: TGCAGCGTTCAGGGGTTGGGGAACACTGAAGCTTTCTTT. This encodes CSVQGLGNTEAFF.